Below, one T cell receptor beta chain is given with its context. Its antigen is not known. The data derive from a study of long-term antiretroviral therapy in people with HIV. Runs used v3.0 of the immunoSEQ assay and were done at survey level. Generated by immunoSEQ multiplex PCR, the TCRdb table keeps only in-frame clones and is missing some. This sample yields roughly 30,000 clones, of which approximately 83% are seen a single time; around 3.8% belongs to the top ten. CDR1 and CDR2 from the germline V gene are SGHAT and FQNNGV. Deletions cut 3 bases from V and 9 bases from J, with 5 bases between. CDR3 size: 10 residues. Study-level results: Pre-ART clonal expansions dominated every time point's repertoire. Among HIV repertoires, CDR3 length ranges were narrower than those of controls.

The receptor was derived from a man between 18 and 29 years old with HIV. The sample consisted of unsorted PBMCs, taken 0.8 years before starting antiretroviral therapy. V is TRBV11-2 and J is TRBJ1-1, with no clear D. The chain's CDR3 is CASSFYQAFF. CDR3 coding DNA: TGTGCCAGCAGCTTCTACCAAGCTTTCTTT.